A single sample gave rise to the 18 T cell receptor beta chains below, sequenced in a study of blood T cell repertoires in COVID-19. The data were produced by immunoSEQ multiplex PCR, yet TCRdb's version contains in-frame clones alone and is incomplete. The sample includes over 300,000 clones, approximately 90% of them seen just once. Sequencing input: PBMCs or T cells enriched from blood (not recorded which). The receptors come from a woman aged 30 to 39 who had recovered from COVID-19.

The chain has TRBV3-1 (or the pseudogene TRBV3-2) and TRBJ1-6, with TRBD1 matching over 8 bases. Trimming removed 2 bases from V and 5 bases from J; junction bases left unmatched: 17. Germline V lookup: CDR1 LGHDT, CDR2 YNNKEL (reference sequence). The CDR3 runs 20 residues. The CDR3 nucleotides are TGTGCCAGCAGCCAAAGGGTCCTAGGGGACAGGCTTACGAATAATTCACCCCTCCACTTT. Translation: CASSQRVLGDRLTNNSPLHF.

The rearrangement uses TRBV7-9 and TRBJ2-2; 10 positions agree with TRBD2. Unmatched junction bases numbered 14, after V lost 6 bases and J lost 4 bases. CDR1 is SEHNR and CDR2 is FQNEAQ in the germline V gene (reference sequence). This CDR3 has 18 residues. In DNA, the CDR3 is TGTGCCAGCAGTCGGGGGCCCAGCGGGGGGGCGCGCACCGGGGAGCTGTTTTTT. Encoded protein: CASSRGPSGGARTGELFF.

The gene calls are TRBV7-9 and TRBJ1-2; TRBD1 aligns across 9 bases. The CDR3 is 16 residues long. The germline V gene encodes CDR1 SEHNR and CDR2 FQNEAQ (reference sequence). The junction had 13 bases not matched to a gene; V was cut back by 3 bases and J by 8 bases. CDR3 region: CASSLGTGSATGGYTF. Here the CDR3 DNA reads TGTGCCAGCAGCTTGGGGACAGGGTCAGCTACCGGCGGCTACACCTTC. Full variable domain (missing parts from reference TRBV7-9 and TRBJ1-2): DTGVSQNPRHKITKRGQNVTFRCDPISEHNRLYWYRQTLGQGPEFLTYFQNEAQLEKSRLLSDRFSAERPKGSFSTLEIQRTEQGDSAMYLCASSLGTGSATGGYTFGSGTRLTVV.

CDR3 sequence: CASSGPAYEQYF. The CDR3 bases are TGTGCCAGTAGTGGTCCCGCGTACGAGCAGTACTTC. This chain joins TRBV19 and TRBJ2-7; D ambiguous. Germline CDR1 reads LNHDA; CDR2 reads SQIVND (reference sequence). The CDR3 runs 12 residues. With 5 bases removed from V and 4 bases from J, the gap between germline ends came to 9 bases.

V gene TRBV19 combines with J gene TRBJ2-7, with TRBD1 identical over 10 bases. Germline V gene data show CDR1 as LNHDA and CDR2 as SQIVND (reference sequence). The CDR3 spans 15 residues. Trimming cost V 3 bases and J 3 bases; bases outside gene matches: 5. CDR3 protein: CASSMRQGANYEQYF. As DNA, the CDR3 is TGTGCCAGTAGTATGCGACAGGGGGCGAACTACGAGCAGTACTTC.

The chain has TRBV11-3 and TRBJ2-1; 7 bases map to TRBD1. The CDR3 is made up of 17 amino acids. The V gene's germline CDR1 is SGHNT and CDR2 YENEEA. Trimming cost V 5 bases and J 4 bases; bases outside gene matches: 14. This chain's CDR3 is CASSPGKPPGQYNEQFF. DNA for the CDR3: TGTGCCAGCAGCCCAGGGAAGCCCCCGGGACAGTACAATGAGCAGTTCTTC.

J is TRBJ1-2 and V is TRBV14; 8 bases agree with TRBD1. V lost 4 bases and J lost 3; bases outside the gene matches: 7. The CDR3 has 15 amino acids. The germline gives CDR1 SGHDN, CDR2 FVKESK. CDR3 nucleotide sequence: TGTGCCAGCAGCCCCCTCGGGACAGGAGACTATGGCTACACCTTC. The encoded protein is CASSPLGTGDYGYTF. Supplemented by reference TRBV14 and TRBJ1-2, the full variable domain reads EAGVTQFPSHSVIEKGQTVTLRCDPISGHDNLYWYRRVMGKEIKFLLHFVKESKQDESGMPNNRFLAERTGGTYSTLKVQPAELEDSGVYFCASSPLGTGDYGYTFGSGTRLTVV.

The gene calls are TRBV5-1 and TRBJ2-7, with 12 bases aligning to TRBD2. From germline, CDR1 is SGHRS and CDR2 YFSETQ. V was clipped by 8 bases and J by 3 bases; unmatched bases: 21. The CDR3 length is 19 residues. This chain's CDR3 is CASRRSPTSGGSGYYEQYF. The CDR3 DNA reads as TGCGCCAGTCGCCGAAGCCCCACTAGCGGGGGGTCAGGCTACTACGAGCAGTACTTC.

This chain uses TRBV19 with TRBJ1-1; the match to TRBD1 covers 7 bases. With 7 bases clipped from V and 8 bases from J, the junction kept 13 bases outside the gene matches. CDR1 and CDR2 (germline): LNHDA, SQIVND (reference sequence). The CDR3 loop spans 14 amino acids. CDR3 sequence: CASTNMWDSKEAFF. In DNA form, the CDR3 reads TGTGCCAGTACCAACATGTGGGACAGCAAAGAAGCTTTCTTT.

The chain is built from TRBV9 and TRBJ2-1; TRBD2 aligns across 8 bases. The CDR3 loop spans 16 amino acids. After removal of 0 bases from V and 2 bases from J, the junction contained 4 bases not matched to a gene. Germline lookup yields CDR1 SGDLS and CDR2 YYNGEE. The CDR3 region has the DNA TGTGCCAGCAGCGTAGGTCCGGGGGGGCCCTACAATGAGCAGTTCTTC. Encoded protein: CASSVGPGGPYNEQFF.

This clone was picked up a small number of times. V and J are TRBV29-1 and TRBJ1-1, with a possible D match to TRBD1 (5 bases). CDR1 and CDR2 from the germline V gene are SQVTM and ANQGSEA. This CDR3 contains 12 residues. The V end lost 3 bases, the J end lost 4 bases, and 9 bases lay between the germline ends. CDR3 loop: CSVDLGVTEAFF. CDR3 sequence (DNA): TGCAGCGTTGATTTAGGGGTCACTGAAGCTTTCTTT.

The rearrangement links TRBV5-4 to TRBJ2-1; a weak D match, TRBD2 (5 bases). The CDR3 sequence is 14 residues long. From germline, CDR1 is SGHNT and CDR2 YYREEE (reference sequence). Trimming took off 4 bases at V and 7 bases at J, with 15 bases between the two ends. In nucleotides, the CDR3 is TGTGCCAGCAGCCCAAGAGGGATTTGGAATGAGCAGTTCTTC. Its translation: CASSPRGIWNEQFF.

J is TRBJ1-1 and V is TRBV18; D unclear. Germline values: CDR1 KGHSH, CDR2 LQKENI. The ends were cut back, 5 bases at V and 5 bases at J, with 18 bases in the middle. This CDR3 is built from 15 residues. CDR3 amino acids: CASSRRPSSGTEAFF. For the CDR3, the DNA is TGTGCCAGCTCAAGAAGGCCTTCCTCGGGGACTGAAGCTTTCTTT.

V and J are TRBV30 and TRBJ1-1; D unresolved. In germline, CDR1 is GTSNPN, CDR2 SVGIG (reference sequence). Trimming stripped 7 bases from V and 2 bases from J, with 8 bases between. This CDR3 region has 11 residues. The CDR3 nucleotides are TGTGCCTCCGGGTTCAACACTGAAGCTTTCTTT. Encoded protein: CASGFNTEAFF.

The chain carries TRBV4-1 and TRBJ1-3; D ambiguous. The length of the CDR3 is 14 residues. V was trimmed by 1 base and J by 2 bases, leaving 6 bases between them. CDR1 and CDR2 (germline): MGHRA, YSYEKL. The CDR3 bases are TGCGCCAGCAGCCAAGTGGCAACTGGAAACACCATATATTTT. It encodes CASSQVATGNTIYF.

V usage is TRBV6-1 and J usage is TRBJ2-7, with a tentative D call TRBD2 (5 bases). The germline CDR1 and CDR2 sequences are MNHNS and SASEGT. The CDR3 extends over 13 amino acids. The V end lost 3 bases, the J end lost 6 bases, and 12 bases lay between the germline ends. CDR3 in amino acids: CASSDGLAAEQYF. The CDR3, as DNA: TGTGCCAGCAGTGATGGGCTAGCTGCCGAGCAGTACTTC.

In its sample, this clone was seen a few times. This chain joins TRBV5-5 and TRBJ1-2; D gene uncertain. Germline loops: CDR1 SGHKS, CDR2 YYEKEE (reference sequence). The CDR3 sequence is 14 residues long. Trimming removed 0 bases from V and 0 bases from J, with 6 bases in between. The CDR3: CASSLALANYGYTF. Written as DNA, the CDR3 is TGTGCCAGCAGCTTGGCCCTTGCTAACTATGGCTACACCTTC.

This clone has just a few counts. The V and J genes are TRBV7-9 and TRBJ1-5, with 12 bases identical to TRBD1. Per the germline V gene, CDR1 is SEHNR and CDR2 is FQNEAQ (reference sequence). This CDR3 spans 17 amino acids. V shed 8 bases and J 4 bases; nucleotides not matched to a gene: 12. The CDR3 here is CASELSGTGGWNQPQHF. In DNA, the CDR3 is TGTGCCAGCGAACTGTCCGGGACAGGGGGCTGGAATCAGCCCCAGCATTTT.